This entry lists 9 T cell receptor beta chains sequenced from one sample in a study of shared clonotypes between healthy human individuals. The protocol was immunoSEQ multiplex PCR, while the TCRdb copy is restricted to in-frame clones and leaves out a portion. The table includes about 530,000 clones, about three quarters detected once. The sequencing input was PBMCs. The receptors originated from a woman between 40 and 50 years old in good health. Some clones in this sample may be carry-over from other donors' samples.

This chain connects TRBV5-1 to TRBJ2-2; D gene unclear. The CDR3 consists of 13 residues. Germline V gives CDR1 SGHRS, CDR2 YFSETQ. V was clipped by 4 bases and J by 7 bases, with 11 bases between them. CDR3: CASSVRSDGELFF. The CDR3 DNA follows: TGCGCCAGCAGCGTTAGGTCAGACGGGGAGCTGTTTTTT.

The chain is built from TRBV30 and TRBJ2-1; 8 positions match TRBD1. The germline CDR1 and CDR2 sequences are GTSNPN and SVGIG (reference sequence). The CDR3 runs 14 residues. Trimming removed 4 bases from V and 3 bases from J; junction bases left unmatched: 5. The CDR3 protein is CAWTGQGVYNEQFF. The CDR3 DNA follows: TGTGCCTGGACCGGACAGGGAGTCTACAATGAGCAGTTCTTC.

The chain employs TRBV2 and TRBJ2-1; D gene uncertain. CDR1 and CDR2 from the germline V gene are SNHLY and FYNNEI. The CDR3 is made up of 16 amino acids. Trimming left V 0 bases short and J 4 bases short, with 13 bases between. CDR3 in DNA: TGTGCCAGCAGTGAAGCGGGGATGGACCTTTACAATGAGCAGTTCTTC. This encodes CASSEAGMDLYNEQFF.

The V and J genes are TRBV7-3 and TRBJ2-3; the match to TRBD1 covers 7 bases. Unmatched junction bases numbered 15, after V lost 1 base and J lost 2 bases. Germline values: CDR1 SGHTA, CDR2 FQGTGA. The CDR3 length is 19 residues. The CDR3 sequence: CASSLIESWDSGFTDTQYF. CDR3 sequence (DNA): TGTGCCAGCAGCTTAATCGAATCGTGGGACAGCGGATTCACAGATACGCAGTATTTT.

The genes are TRBV11-2 and TRBJ1-2; no clear D gene. This CDR3 region has 15 residues. V dropped 5 bases and J dropped 4 bases, with 17 bases sitting between them. Germline V gives CDR1 SGHAT, CDR2 FQNNGV. CDR3: CASSPNGGLFYGYTF. The CDR3 region has the DNA TGTGCCAGCAGCCCCAATGGTGGGCTGTTCTATGGCTACACCTTC.

The chain has TRBV6-5 and TRBJ1-1, with a possible D match to TRBD1 (5 bases). Per the germline V gene, CDR1 is MNHEY and CDR2 is SVGAGI. V dropped 5 bases and J dropped 1 base, with 11 bases sitting between them. The CDR3 is 14 residues long. CDR3 DNA: TGTGCCAGCAGTCGGGGGATTCGGAACACTGAAGCTTTCTTT. Its protein product is CASSRGIRNTEAFF.

The chain has TRBV30 and TRBJ1-5, with D hard to call. The germline V and J ends were trimmed by 0 bases and 1 base, with 10 bases remaining between them. This CDR3 is built from 15 residues. Germline V CDR1 and CDR2: GTSNPN, SVGIG (reference sequence). CDR3 sequence: CAWSVRRMSNQPQHF. CDR3 DNA: TGTGCCTGGAGTGTACGGCGAATGAGCAATCAGCCCCAGCATTTT.

The chain is built from TRBV29-1 and TRBJ2-7; 9 bases line up with TRBD1. The V gene end was trimmed by 7 bases and the J gene end by 6 bases; junction bases not matched to a gene: 10. The CDR3 totals 13 residues. Germline V lookup: CDR1 SQVTM, CDR2 ANQGSEA. The CDR3 DNA reads as TGCAGCGCCCGGGACAGGGAAGCTTCCGAGCAGTACTTC. Translated, it gives CSARDREASEQYF.

The V call is TRBV5-1, the J call TRBJ2-3; possible D gene TRBD1, 6 bases. CDR3 size: 14 residues. Trimming stripped 4 bases from V and 5 bases from J, with 14 bases between. The germline V gene encodes CDR1 SGHRS and CDR2 YFSETQ. The CDR3: CASSSVQGRDTQYF. In nucleotides, the CDR3 is TGCGCCAGCAGCAGTGTACAGGGAAGAGATACGCAGTATTTT.